The entry that follows covers one TCR beta chain sequence. No cognate antigen has been identified for it. Nothing much larger sits one base from this clone, and base qualities are not available. The sample's time point label, in plain terms: baseline before first vaccination. The sample's treatment or condition label, in plain terms: meningococcal conjugate vaccine given as trial control. Samples from vaccinated people were obtained from the UK trials COV001 and COV002, which included a single-blind randomized controlled phase 2/3 trial of AZD1222 (ChAdOx1 nCoV-19) in healthy adults. For TCRbeta chain sequencing, PBMC samples from trial participants were taken at day 0 and at day 28 after the second dose. The V end loses 3 bases and the J end loses 7 bases, and a stretch of 13 bases separates them. The CDR3 goes from the cysteine to the phenylalanine over 14 residues. Left in the record is the CDR3 DNA by itself, 42 bases read in frame from the first base. CDR1 is given as SGDLS and CDR2 as YYNGEE, both from the germline V gene.

The CDR3 regions of human TCRbeta chains were analyzed by immunosequencing. In the authors' own workflow: TCRs in the repertoires were matched against a reference library of SARS-CoV-2-specific TCRs that had been generated with the MIRA antigen-specificity platform. Breadth was defined as the fraction of unique TCRs that were SARS-CoV-2-associated, and depth was defined as the fraction of total T cells that were SARS-CoV-2-associated. Using the MIRA data, every spike-specific TCR was mapped to the spike region that the TCR reacted to and assigned to either a CD4 or a CD8 class. Log10-transformed breadth and depth values were compared by one-way ANOVA with Sidak's multiple comparisons tests. What TCRdb holds here is the immuneACCESS table cut down to in-frame rearrangements. Part of the clones is not present; checked against another copy, under half of the missing clones reflect an unresolved V gene, and the others are unexplained. The V and J calls and the clone size are those of that table, but D and trimming were determined from the DNA. The sample yields about 93,000 clones; roughly nine tenths were counted once. The ten largest clones represent approximately 2.8% of the sample.

The source of the sample is a study of T cell responses to AZD1222 COVID-19 vaccine listed by TCRdb under 2021. Background for the entire study: A total of 233 trial participants underwent TCR sequencing, of whom about 200 had received two doses of AZD1222 and approximately 26 had received two doses of the MenACWY control vaccine. Trial participants were enrolled by age into 18-55, 56-69 and 70-plus year subgroups, with approximately 150, 28 and 58 TCR-sequenced participants respectively.

What the authors observed across the whole study: The 56-69-year group was small, and its depth increase did not reach significance, likely because of low power. Spike-specific TCR breadth and depth rose significantly after two AZD1222 doses compared with day 0 and with MenACWY recipients. Reportedly, close to half of the unique spike-specific TCRs recognized epitopes lying outside the regions that are mutated in the B.1.351 and B.1.1.7 variants. Participants were mostly white British and included more females than males, and it was suggested by the authors that clonal diversity may have been underestimated. The whole spike protein was spanned by vaccine-associated CD4 TCRs, and dominant responses were seen in regions 160-218 and 743-854. Because no samples from the day 14 peak response were available, repertoires could be characterized only after the peak T cell response. Conclusions about previously exposed vaccinees are limited, since just 5 or 6 AZD1222 recipients were seropositive for SARS-CoV-2 at baseline.

The chain couples TRBV9 to TRBJ1-4; 6 matching bases give a weak D call of TRBD1. This clonotype was sampled from an adult in good health. The specimen was peripheral blood, collected on day 0 of MenACWY control vaccination. For the CDR3, the sequence is CASSADSPSEKLFF. The DNA reads TGTGCCAGCAGCGCGGACAGTCCGAGTGAAAAACTGTTTTTT.